This is a list of T cell receptor beta chains from one sample in a study of blood T cell repertoires in COVID-19. Produced via immunoSEQ multiplex PCR; TCRdb's table is partial and in-frame only. The sample carries 200,000 to 250,000 clones, roughly 85% recorded once. The source material was peripheral blood. The receptors were sampled from a woman in her 70s with COVID-19, enrolled during active disease. Both conserved end residues are part of each CDR3. Fields, in order: J gene, clone size, D gene, V gene, CDR3 protein, CDR3 DNA. The D gene is left open where the match is weak. Size is stated for part of the rows, as once, few or many counts, or as a class when the clone is expanded.

J: TRBJ1-2; size: -; D: TRBD1; V: TRBV6-1; CDR3: CASSERWDRAGYTF; DNA: TGTGCCAGCAGTGAAAGGTGGGACAGGGCTGGCTACACCTTC
J: TRBJ1-1; size: -; D: -; V: TRBV18; CDR3: CASSPLTVNTEAFF; DNA: TGTGCCAGCTCACCCCTGACAGTAAACACTGAAGCTTTCTTT
J: TRBJ2-2; size: -; D: -; V: TRBV7-2; CDR3: CASSLVPGRVTGELFF; DNA: TGTGCCAGCAGCTTAGTCCCAGGGCGTGTCACCGGGGAGCTGTTTTTT
J: TRBJ1-5; size: -; D: -; V: TRBV19; CDR3: CASSHRDGGYQPQHF; DNA: TGTGCCAGTAGTCATCGGGACGGGGGGTATCAGCCCCAGCATTTT
J: TRBJ1-1; size: few; D: TRBD1; V: TRBV7-8; CDR3: CASSRGTGNTEAFF; DNA: TGTGCCAGCAGCCGCGGGACAGGTAACACTGAAGCTTTCTTT
J: TRBJ2-7; size: few; D: TRBD1; V: TRBV4-2; CDR3: CASSDRTGVYEQYF; DNA: TGTGCCAGCAGCGACCGGACAGGCGTCTACGAGCAGTACTTC
J: TRBJ1-1; size: once; D: -; V: TRBV19; CDR3: CASRSRARETEAFF; DNA: TGTGCCAGTAGATCCAGGGCGCGGGAAACTGAAGCTTTCTTT
J: TRBJ1-1; size: -; D: -; V: TRBV19; CDR3: CASSLGSSGVFF; DNA: TGTGCCAGTAGTCTTGGATCCTCCGGGGTTTTCTTT
J: TRBJ2-3; size: -; D: -; V: TRBV11-3; CDR3: CASSLRGRAPRGTQYF; DNA: TGTGCCAGCAGCTTAAGAGGGCGGGCCCCGCGGGGTACGCAGTATTTT
J: TRBJ2-3; size: -; D: -; V: TRBV6-2/TRBV6-3; CDR3: CASSPLIAVDTDTQYF; DNA: TGTGCCAGCAGCCCCCTCATCGCTGTAGACACAGATACGCAGTATTTT
J: TRBJ2-7; size: few; D: -; V: TRBV5-1; CDR3: CASSLASRGTPTYEQYF; DNA: TGCGCCAGCAGCTTGGCATCCCGAGGGACACCCACCTACGAGCAGTACTTC
J: TRBJ2-5; size: -; D: TRBD2; V: TRBV7-2; CDR3: CASSLLGLAGPGAQYF; DNA: TGTGCCAGCAGCCTGCTGGGACTAGCGGGACCCGGGGCCCAGTACTTC
J: TRBJ1-1; size: -; D: TRBD1; V: TRBV5-3; CDR3: CARSLTKSPGGTEAFF; DNA: TGTGCCAGAAGCCTCACGAAATCCCCAGGGGGGACTGAAGCTTTCTTT
J: TRBJ1-2; size: -; D: TRBD1; V: TRBV5-1; CDR3: CASSAEGQTSYGYTF; DNA: TGCGCCAGCAGCGCCGAGGGACAGACCTCCTATGGCTACACCTTC
J: TRBJ2-7; size: -; D: -; V: TRBV3-1/TRBV3-2; CDR3: CASSVDSSYEQYF; DNA: TGTGCCAGCAGCGTTGACAGCTCCTACGAGCAGTACTTC
J: TRBJ1-2; size: -; D: TRBD1; V: TRBV4-1; CDR3: CASSHRQGAGGYTF; DNA: TGCGCCAGCAGCCACAGACAGGGGGCGGGTGGCTACACCTTC
J: TRBJ1-2; size: -; D: TRBD1; V: TRBV5-6; CDR3: CASRNDREDYGYTF; DNA: TGTGCCAGCAGGAACGACAGGGAAGACTATGGCTACACCTTC